The rows below give T cell receptor beta chains drawn from one sample of a study of blood T cell repertoires in COVID-19. Sequenced by immunoSEQ multiplex PCR; TCRdb stores in-frame clones only, minus some. The table lists over 100,000 clones, 86% of them singletons, with around 10% in the top ten. Input material: peripheral blood. Receptors originate from a woman in her 70s with COVID-19, enrolled during active disease. The CDR3 runs from the conserved cysteine through the conserved F or W. Each record gives: J gene, D gene, clone size, V gene, CDR3 protein, CDR3 DNA. The D gene is left open where the match is weak. The size entry is marked missing in some rows and otherwise reads once, few, many or a size class.

TRBJ1-2 | TRBD1 | - | TRBV5-6 | CASSTLGSGQGSHGYTF | TGTGCCAGCAGTACGCTAGGTTCGGGACAGGGGTCCCATGGCTACACCTTC
TRBJ2-5 | - | - | TRBV4-2 | CASSQGSGELQKTQYF | TGTGCCAGCAGCCAAGGCTCCGGGGAACTACAGAAGACCCAGTACTTC
TRBJ2-1 | TRBD2 | - | TRBV2 | CASSESGGASNEQFF | TGTGCCAGCAGTGAAAGCGGGGGGGCCTCCAATGAGCAGTTCTTC
TRBJ1-2 | - | - | TRBV18 | CASSPTDRSSYTF | TGTGCCAGCTCACCAACAGACAGGAGTAGCTACACCTTC
TRBJ1-1 | - | many | TRBV11-2 | CASNSVETNTEAFF | TGTGCCAGCAACTCAGTGGAGACGAACACTGAAGCTTTCTTT
TRBJ1-2 | - | - | TRBV10-3 | CAIQEEGGYTF | TGTGCCATCCAGGAGGAGGGTGGCTACACCTTC
TRBJ1-4 | - | - | TRBV25-1 | CASRPVAGPEKLFF | TGTGCCAGCAGGCCCGTAGCAGGGCCAGAAAAACTGTTTTTT
TRBJ1-6 | - | - | TRBV6-2/TRBV6-3 | CASSLTHRRSYNSPLHF | TGTGCCAGCAGTCTAACCCACAGGCGCTCCTATAATTCACCCCTCCACTTT
TRBJ2-1 | - | - | TRBV10-1 | CASSDPGGGHNEQFF | TGCGCCAGCAGTGACCCCGGGGGAGGACACAATGAGCAGTTCTTC
TRBJ2-3 | TRBD2 | - | TRBV4-2 | CASSQGVSGGTQYF | TGTGCCAGCAGCCAAGGGGTTAGCGGGGGGACGCAGTATTTT
TRBJ2-7 | TRBD1 | - | TRBV7-6 | CASSLGDRGLWEQYF | TGTGCCAGCAGCTTAGGGGACAGGGGCTTGTGGGAGCAGTACTTC
TRBJ1-4 | TRBD1 | - | TRBV5-1 | CASSITGGDEKLFF | TGCGCCAGCAGCATTACAGGGGGTGATGAAAAACTGTTTTTT
TRBJ2-2 | TRBD2 | once | TRBV4-2 | CASSQDRAGGRDTGELFF | TGTGCCAGCAGCCAAGACCGAGCGGGGGGTCGGGACACCGGGGAGCTGTTTTTT
TRBJ1-4 | - | - | TRBV27 | CASRLQGGNEKLFF | TGTGCCAGCAGGCTACAGGGCGGTAATGAAAAACTGTTTTTT
TRBJ2-7 | TRBD2 | - | TRBV5-6 | CASSLEGRGVTYEQYF | TGTGCCAGCAGCTTGGAGGGGCGGGGGGTTACCTACGAGCAGTACTTC
TRBJ2-3 | TRBD2 | - | TRBV11-3 | CASSQIAGAQYF | TGTGCCAGCAGCCAAATAGCGGGGGCGCAGTATTTT
TRBJ1-5 | TRBD1 | - | TRBV19 | CASSIGVWQGVIRSNQPQHF | TGTGCCAGTAGTATTGGAGTCTGGCAGGGGGTTATTCGGAGCAATCAGCCCCAGCATTTT
TRBJ2-2 | TRBD1 | - | TRBV4-1 | CASSQVTYSGGAYTGELFF | TGCGCCAGCAGCCAAGTAACCTATTCAGGGGGCGCCTACACCGGGGAGCTGTTTTTT
TRBJ2-5 | - | - | TRBV5-4 | CASSLRSQGETQYF | TGTGCCAGCAGCTTACGCTCACAGGGCGAGACCCAGTACTTC
TRBJ2-2 | - | - | TRBV28 | CASSSRAWAGELFF | TGTGCCAGCAGTAGCAGGGCTTGGGCCGGGGAGCTGTTTTTT
TRBJ1-4 | - | - | TRBV5-6 | CASSRGYDEKLFF | TGTGCCAGCAGCAGAGGGTATGATGAAAAACTGTTTTTT
TRBJ1-1 | - | - | TRBV27 | CASSWSRVDTEAFF | TGTGCCAGCAGTTGGTCCAGGGTTGACACTGAAGCTTTCTTT
TRBJ1-4 | - | - | TRBV7-8 | CASSFTEYNEKLFF | TGTGCCAGCAGCTTCACAGAGTATAATGAAAAACTGTTTTTT
TRBJ1-4 | - | - | TRBV27 | CASGHFSYEKLFF | TGTGCCAGTGGACATTTTTCTTATGAAAAACTGTTTTTT
TRBJ1-1 | - | - | TRBV5-1 | CASSLGQIQNTEAFF | TGCGCCAGCAGCTTGGGCCAGATACAGAACACTGAAGCTTTCTTT
TRBJ2-3 | TRBD1 | - | TRBV5-4 | CASSPRDRGHGTDTQYF | TGTGCCAGCAGCCCCCGGGACAGGGGGCACGGCACAGATACGCAGTATTTT
TRBJ2-2 | TRBD1 | - | TRBV5-8 | CASSVATGGNTGELFF | TGTGCCAGCAGCGTAGCAACAGGGGGGAACACCGGGGAGCTGTTTTTT
TRBJ2-2 | - | - | TRBV7-9 | CASTPGSAARTGELFF | TGTGCCAGCACCCCGGGGAGCGCGGCTCGGACCGGGGAGCTGTTTTTT
TRBJ1-1 | - | - | TRBV28 | CASRKQGTGLNKAFF | TGTGCCAGCAGGAAACAAGGAACAGGGTTGAACAAAGCTTTCTTT
TRBJ2-3 | - | - | TRBV4-2 | CASSQAAGPLGLLDTQYF | TGTGCCAGCAGCCAAGCGGCGGGGCCCTTGGGGTTGCTAGATACGCAGTATTTT
TRBJ1-2 | TRBD1 | - | TRBV3-1/TRBV3-2 | CASSQQTYRGGGYTF | TGTGCCAGCAGCCAACAAACCTACAGGGGGGGCGGCTACACCTTC
TRBJ1-1 | - | - | TRBV27 | CAAGGSRILMNTEAFF | TGTGCCGCCGGGGGGTCGAGGATACTTATGAACACTGAAGCTTTCTTT
TRBJ2-1 | TRBD1 | - | TRBV7-2 | CASSLRQGRSSYNEQFF | TGTGCCAGCAGCTTACGACAGGGAAGGAGCTCCTACAATGAGCAGTTCTTC
TRBJ2-5 | TRBD1 | - | TRBV5-1 | CASSFPGQGGETQYF | TGCGCCAGCAGCTTTCCGGGACAGGGCGGGGAGACCCAGTACTTC
TRBJ2-3 | - | once | TRBV15 | CATSSGAGKNTDTQYF | TGTGCCACCAGCAGTGGGGCAGGGAAGAACACAGATACGCAGTATTTT
TRBJ2-1 | - | medium-sized | TRBV27 | CASSLYPRGDEQFF | TGTGCCAGCAGTTTGTATCCCAGGGGTGATGAGCAGTTCTTC
TRBJ2-3 | TRBD2 | - | TRBV5-1 | CASSRSSGGLDTQYF | TGCGCCAGCAGCCGGAGTAGCGGGGGGCTGGATACGCAGTATTTT
TRBJ2-3 | TRBD2 | - | TRBV5-1 | CASSPGLAGGTDTQYF | TGCGCCAGCAGCCCGGGACTAGCGGGGGGCACAGATACGCAGTATTTT
TRBJ1-4 | - | - | TRBV6-5 | CASTATNEKLFF | TGTGCCAGCACGGCAACTAATGAAAAACTGTTTTTT
TRBJ1-6 | TRBD1 | few | TRBV4-1 | CASSQGDRTNSPLHF | TGCGCCAGCAGCCAAGGGGACAGGACCAATTCACCCCTCCACTTT
TRBJ1-5 | - | - | TRBV7-9 | CASSLGDYSNQPQHF | TGTGCCAGCAGCTTAGGAGATTATAGCAATCAGCCCCAGCATTTT
TRBJ1-2 | - | - | TRBV27 | CASRTLNYGYTF | TGTGCCAGCCGGACACTTAACTATGGCTACACCTTC
TRBJ1-6 | TRBD1 | - | TRBV30 | CAWSVRRTGGLGNSPLHF | TGTGCCTGGAGTGTACGAAGGACAGGGGGTCTAGGTAATTCACCCCTCCACTTT
TRBJ1-4 | - | - | TRBV11-2 | CASSLGGGMFF | TGTGCCAGCAGCTTAGGGGGGGGGATGTTTTTT
TRBJ2-5 | - | - | TRBV5-1 | CASSLQSQETQYF | TGCGCCAGCAGCTTACAGAGCCAAGAGACCCAGTACTTC
TRBJ1-6 | - | - | TRBV5-5 | CASSLEWGQNNSPLHF | TGTGCCAGCAGCTTGGAATGGGGGCAGAATAATTCACCCCTCCACTTT
TRBJ1-1 | - | - | TRBV6-5 | CASSTELNTEAFF | TGTGCCAGCAGTACTGAACTGAACACTGAAGCTTTCTTT